The 27 T cell receptor beta chains below come from one sample, sequenced in a study of cytomegalovirus exposure and HLA in healthy donors. PCR involved 60 Vbeta and 13 Jbeta primers. Sequencing was performed with immunoSEQ multiplex PCR; in TCRdb, only in-frame clones are kept and a portion is missing. Among around 100,000 clones listed, over 70% were seen once. The specimen sequenced was PBMCs. These receptors all come from a woman in her thirties or forties in good health and CMV-seropositive.

V and J are TRBV6-5 and TRBJ1-2; the D gene is possibly TRBD1 (5 bases). This CDR3 comprises 13 residues. CDR1 MNHEY and CDR2 SVGAGI come from the germline V gene. V lost 7 bases to trimming and J lost 8 bases, with 17 bases between them. The CDR3, as DNA: TGTGCCAGCAAACGGGACTCGGGGCGGGGCTACACCTTC. It is translated as CASKRDSGRGYTF.

This clone was detected a few times. This chain connects TRBV20-1 to TRBJ2-1, with D possibly matching TRBD1 (5 bases). CDR1 is DFQATT and CDR2 is SNEGSKA in the germline V gene (reference sequence). Trimming took 7 bases from V and 7 from J, leaving 11 bases between them. The CDR3 totals 11 residues. In DNA, the CDR3 is TGCAGTGTCCCAGGGTTGAATGAGCAGTTCTTC. Translation: CSVPGLNEQFF.

The rearrangement uses TRBV29-1 and TRBJ2-1; weak D call: TRBD1 (6 bases). Germline V gene data show CDR1 as SQVTM and CDR2 as ANQGSEA. There are 14 residues in the CDR3. The V gene lost 4 bases and the J gene lost 3 bases, with 13 bases spanning the gap. Written as DNA, the CDR3 is TGCAGCGTTGTCCTTACAGGGTACTACAATGAGCAGTTCTTC. It is translated as CSVVLTGYYNEQFF.

J is TRBJ1-4 and V is TRBV15; D ambiguous. Trimming stripped 0 bases from V and 0 bases from J, with 11 bases between. Germline V gene data show CDR1 as LNHNV and CDR2 as YYDKDF (reference sequence). This CDR3 is built from 17 residues. For the CDR3, the DNA is TGTGCCACCAGCAGAGAGCTTAGTGCGGCAACTAATGAAAAACTGTTTTTT. Protein sequence: CATSRELSAATNEKLFF.

The V call is TRBV5-6, the J call TRBJ2-1, with 10 bases matching TRBD1. Losses at the gene ends were 4 bases for V and 2 bases for J; bases not matched to a gene: 6. Germline V gene data show CDR1 as SGHDT and CDR2 as YYEEEE. The length of the CDR3 is 16 residues. CDR3: CASSRRTGGAYNEQFF. For the CDR3, the DNA is TGTGCCAGCAGCCGAAGGACAGGGGGAGCCTACAATGAGCAGTTCTTC.

This clone was seen only a few times. The chain links TRBV2 to TRBJ2-3; D is perhaps TRBD1 (6 bases). Germline V lookup: CDR1 SNHLY, CDR2 FYNNEI. V dropped 6 bases and J dropped 2 bases, with 12 bases sitting between them. The CDR3 covers 14 residues. The chain's CDR3 is CASRTTGFTDTQYF. CDR3 nucleotide sequence: TGTGCCAGCAGGACGACAGGATTCACAGATACGCAGTATTTT.

V is TRBV29-1 and J is TRBJ1-1; no reliable D call. This CDR3 has 12 amino acids. The V end was cut by 0 bases, the J end by 7 bases, with 9 bases between. In germline, CDR1 is SQVTM, CDR2 ANQGSEA. The CDR3 DNA is TGCAGCGTTGAAGATCGTCGGAGTGAAGCTTTCTTT. It encodes CSVEDRRSEAFF.

This chain uses TRBV5-4 with TRBJ1-4; 10 bases line up with TRBD1. The CDR3 is 17 amino acids. The V gene end was trimmed by 5 bases and the J gene end by 13 bases; junction bases not matched to a gene: 20. Germline CDR1 SGHNT, CDR2 YYREEE (reference sequence). CDR3 protein: CASSFHPPGTGADRLFF. The CDR3 region has the DNA TGTGCCAGCAGTTTTCATCCACCCGGGACAGGGGCGGATAGACTGTTTTTT.

The chain uses TRBV7-2 and TRBJ1-3; D call uncertain. Germline V CDR1 and CDR2: SGHTA, FQGNSA. The CDR3 totals 12 residues. V lost 11 bases to trimming and J lost 6 bases, with 14 bases between them. This chain's CDR3 is CARVKAENTIYF. As DNA, the CDR3 is TGTGCCCGGGTTAAGGCCGAAAACACCATATATTTT.

This clone was observed once. The chain uses TRBV5-4 and TRBJ2-7, with TRBD2 matching 12 bases. The CDR3 runs 16 residues. Germline CDR1 SGHNT, CDR2 YYREEE (reference sequence). V shed 4 bases, J shed 3 bases, and the junction held 8 bases outside the gene matches. The CDR3 sequence is CASSTGTSGRSYEQYF. CDR3 nucleotides: TGTGCCAGCAGCACCGGGACTAGCGGGCGCAGCTACGAGCAGTACTTC.

The V and J genes are TRBV7-9 and TRBJ1-4, with 9 bases matching TRBD1. The trim removed 4 bases at V and 8 bases at J, leaving 8 bases unmatched. Per germline, CDR1 SEHNR and CDR2 FQNEAQ (reference sequence). This CDR3 region has 15 residues. The CDR3 coding sequence is TGTGCCAGCAGCTCGGACAGGGGAAGGGGGGAAAAACTGTTTTTT. Translating gives CASSSDRGRGEKLFF.

The rearrangement joins TRBV27 to TRBJ1-1; D not resolved. V lost 3 bases and J 0 bases, leaving 11 bases between the germline ends. Germline lookup yields CDR1 MNHEY and CDR2 SMNVEV (reference sequence). This CDR3 is 15 amino acids long. The CDR3 bases are TGTGCCAGCAGTTTGAGGCGGCTCATGAACACTGAAGCTTTCTTT. Translating gives CASSLRRLMNTEAFF.

The V gene is TRBV9, the J gene TRBJ2-5, with 12 bases fitting TRBD2. The J call may not be correct, given that the DNA end is closer to TRBJ2-7. The CDR3 covers 14 residues. Germline CDR1 reads SGDLS; CDR2 reads YYNGEE. The CDR3 is CASSVQTSGSEQYF. CDR3 nucleotide sequence: TGTGCCAGCAGCGTACAGACTAGCGGGAGCGAGCAGTACTTC.

The CDR3: CASSKTGRAFF. The CDR3 region has the DNA TGTGCCAGCAGCAAGACAGGGAGGGCTTTCTTT. The chain uses TRBV27 and TRBJ1-1; 7 nucleotides agree with TRBD1. From germline, CDR1 is MNHEY and CDR2 SMNVEV (reference sequence). The CDR3 is made up of 11 amino acids. With V trimmed by 6 bases and J by 11 bases, 6 bases remained unmatched.

The genes are TRBV6-6 and TRBJ1-6; TRBD1 is a possible D gene (6 bases). The CDR3 consists of 16 residues. The germline gives CDR1 MNHNY, CDR2 SVGAGI (reference sequence). V was cut by 5 bases and J by 0 bases, with 11 bases left in between. CDR3 DNA: TGTGCCAGCAGTCAAAGACAGGACTCCTATAATTCACCCCTCCACTTT. It codes for CASSQRQDSYNSPLHF.

Concerning this clone: A junction end diverges from the germline sequence, so it may reflect a read error. The chain combines TRBV18 with TRBJ2-7; the match to TRBD1 covers 11 bases. Germline V CDR1 and CDR2: KGHSH, LQKENI. The CDR3 has 17 residues. CDR3 residues: CASSPRDRGELALGQYF. CDR3 DNA sequence: TGTGCCAGCTCCCCACGGGACAGGGGGGAACTTGCACTTGGGCAGTACTTC.

The chain recombines TRBV6-5 with TRBJ1-2; maybe TRBD1 (5 bases). This CDR3 spans 15 amino acids. CDR1 MNHEY and CDR2 SVGAGI come from the germline V gene. With 2 bases removed from V and 5 bases from J, the gap between germline ends came to 15 bases. The CDR3 nucleotides are TGTGCCAGCAGTTACGTCCTAGACAGCTATTATGGCTACACCTTC. It encodes CASSYVLDSYYGYTF.

The rearrangement joins TRBV5-1 to TRBJ2-4; the D gene is possibly TRBD1 (6 bases). CDR1 is SGHRS and CDR2 is YFSETQ in the germline V gene. This CDR3 comprises 14 residues. V lost 5 bases to trimming and J lost 1 base, with 10 bases between them. The CDR3 protein is CASRMQGAKNIQYF. CDR3 bases: TGCGCCAGCAGAATGCAGGGGGCCAAAAACATTCAGTACTTC.

As regards this clone: Other DNA sequences in the same sample also yield this CDR3. The gene calls are TRBV5-1 and TRBJ1-5; 8 nucleotides line up with TRBD1. The trim removed 0 bases at V and 4 bases at J, leaving 0 bases unmatched. In germline, CDR1 is SGHRS, CDR2 YFSETQ. The CDR3 sequence is 14 residues long. The CDR3 bases are TGCGCCAGCAGCTTGGGGACAGGGAATCAGCCCCAGCATTTT. Translation: CASSLGTGNQPQHF.

The count of this clone is one. The chain recombines TRBV29-1 with TRBJ2-1; a possible D gene is TRBD2 (5 bases). Germline V gives CDR1 SQVTM, CDR2 ANQGSEA. V lost 5 bases to trimming and J lost 5 bases, with 13 bases between them. This CDR3 is built from 13 residues. The CDR3 nucleotides are TGCAGCGTTTTCTCTCCCGGGGACAATGAGCAGTTCTTC. Amino acid sequence: CSVFSPGDNEQFF.

This sequence joins TRBV6-1 and TRBJ2-4; no clear D. V gave up 2 bases and J gave up 0 bases, with 8 bases separating them. This CDR3 is built from 15 residues. Germline values: CDR1 MNHNS, CDR2 SASEGT. The CDR3 sequence: CASSELRVAKNIQYF. As DNA, the CDR3 is TGTGCCAGCAGTGAACTTCGGGTAGCCAAAAACATTCAGTACTTC.

This chain links TRBV6-1 with TRBJ2-5, with 9 positions matching TRBD1. Gene TRBJ2-7 matches the end of the DNA better, so the J call may be wrong. Germline CDR1 and CDR2: MNHNS and SASEGT. This CDR3 comprises 15 residues. The CDR3 sequence is CASDIGQGIVYEQYF. The CDR3 bases are TGTGCCAGCGATATTGGACAGGGGATAGTCTACGAGCAGTACTTC.

The chain joins TRBV6-6 to TRBJ2-3; 8 bases agree with TRBD1. Germline V CDR1 and CDR2: MNHNY, SVGAGI (reference sequence). With 6 bases clipped from V and 1 base from J, the junction kept 3 bases outside the gene matches. CDR3 length: 14 residues. The CDR3 sequence is CASRPGQGTDTQYF. The CDR3, as DNA: TGTGCCAGCAGACCGGGACAGGGCACAGATACGCAGTATTTT.

This clone appeared once. The chain uses TRBV6-5 and TRBJ1-4, with 9 bases aligning to TRBD1. The CDR3 runs to 16 residues. Germline V gene data show CDR1 as MNHEY and CDR2 as SVGAGI. V was pared by 2 bases and J by 3 bases, with 4 bases of the junction left unmatched. The CDR3 spells CASSYTQGAANEKLFF. The CDR3 DNA reads TGTGCCAGCAGTTACACACAGGGGGCTGCTAATGAAAAACTGTTTTTT.

The V and J genes are TRBV2 and TRBJ1-5, with 7 bases matching TRBD1. Germline V gives CDR1 SNHLY, CDR2 FYNNEI. The CDR3 runs to 14 residues. Trimming cost V 6 bases and J 7 bases; bases outside gene matches: 9. This chain's CDR3 is CASRRGGVGQPQHF. CDR3 DNA: TGTGCCAGCAGACGAGGGGGCGTGGGACAGCCCCAGCATTTT. The whole variable domain, remainder taken from reference TRBV2 and TRBJ1-5, is EPEVTQTPSHQVTQMGQEVILRCVPISNHLYFYWYRQILGQKVEFLVSFYNNEISEKSEIFDDQFSVERPDGSNFTLKIRSTKLEDSAMYFCASRRGGVGQPQHFGDGTRLSIL.

The chain has TRBV6-1 and TRBJ1-6; 7 bases agree with TRBD1. This CDR3 is built from 15 residues. Germline V gene lookup returns CDR1 MNHNS and CDR2 SASEGT. V was clipped by 5 bases and J by 8 bases; unmatched bases: 9. This CDR3 is CASSLQGTEYSPLHF. CDR3 nucleotide sequence: TGTGCCAGCAGTTTACAGGGGACGGAATATTCACCCCTCCACTTT.

The rearrangement joins TRBV9 to TRBJ1-1; D possibly corresponds to TRBD1 (6 bases). The ends were cut back, 0 bases at V and 3 bases at J, with 21 bases in the middle. Germline V gives CDR1 SGDLS, CDR2 YYNGEE. The CDR3 is made up of 18 amino acids. The DNA for the CDR3 is TGTGCCAGCAGCGTAGAGCCCTCCAGGGGTGGGGGGGACACTGAAGCTTTCTTT. Translation gives CASSVEPSRGGGDTEAFF.